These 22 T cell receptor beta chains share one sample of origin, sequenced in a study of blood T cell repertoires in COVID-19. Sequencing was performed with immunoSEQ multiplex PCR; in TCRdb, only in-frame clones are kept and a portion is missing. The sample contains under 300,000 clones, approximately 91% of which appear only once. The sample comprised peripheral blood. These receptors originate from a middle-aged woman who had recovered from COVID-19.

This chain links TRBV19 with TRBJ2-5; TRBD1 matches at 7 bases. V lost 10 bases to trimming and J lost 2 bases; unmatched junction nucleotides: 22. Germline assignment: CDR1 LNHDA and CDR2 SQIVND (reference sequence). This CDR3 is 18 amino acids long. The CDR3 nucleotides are TGTGCCACCACCGCGCAATCCCCAGGGGGACGTAAACAAGAGACCCAGTACTTC. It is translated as CATTAQSPGGRKQETQYF.

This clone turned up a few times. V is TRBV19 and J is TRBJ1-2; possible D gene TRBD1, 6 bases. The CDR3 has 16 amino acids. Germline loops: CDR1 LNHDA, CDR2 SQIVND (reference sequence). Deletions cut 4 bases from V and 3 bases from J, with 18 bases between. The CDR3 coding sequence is TGTGCCAGTAGTAAAAGACTCAGGGACATGGACTATGGCTACACCTTC. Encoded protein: CASSKRLRDMDYGYTF.

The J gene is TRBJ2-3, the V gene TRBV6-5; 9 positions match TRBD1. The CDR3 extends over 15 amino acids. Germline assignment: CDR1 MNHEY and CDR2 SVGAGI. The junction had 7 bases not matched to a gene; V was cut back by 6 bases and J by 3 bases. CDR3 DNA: TGTGCCAGCAGGCTACAGGGGGCGGGAACAGATACGCAGTATTTT. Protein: CASRLQGAGTDTQYF.

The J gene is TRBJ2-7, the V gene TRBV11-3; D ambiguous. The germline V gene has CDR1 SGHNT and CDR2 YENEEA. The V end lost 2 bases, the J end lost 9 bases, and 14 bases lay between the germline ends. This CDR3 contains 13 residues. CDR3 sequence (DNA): TGTGCCAGCAGCTTAACCGTTAACACGGGGCAGTACTTC. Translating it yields CASSLTVNTGQYF.

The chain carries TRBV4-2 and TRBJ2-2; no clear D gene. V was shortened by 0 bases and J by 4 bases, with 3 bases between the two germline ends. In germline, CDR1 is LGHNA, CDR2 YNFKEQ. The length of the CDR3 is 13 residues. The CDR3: CASSQEATGELFF. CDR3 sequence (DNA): TGTGCCAGCAGCCAAGAGGCCACCGGGGAGCTGTTTTTT.

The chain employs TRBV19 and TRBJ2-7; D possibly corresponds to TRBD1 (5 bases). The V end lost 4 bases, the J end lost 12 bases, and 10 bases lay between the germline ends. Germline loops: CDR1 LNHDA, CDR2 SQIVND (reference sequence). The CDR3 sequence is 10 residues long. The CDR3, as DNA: TGTGCCAGTAGTAGTCGCAGGGTGTACTTC. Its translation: CASSSRRVYF.

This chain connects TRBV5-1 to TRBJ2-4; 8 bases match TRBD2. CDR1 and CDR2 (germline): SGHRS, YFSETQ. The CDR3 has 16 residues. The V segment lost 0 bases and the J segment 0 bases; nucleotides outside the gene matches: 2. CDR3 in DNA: TGCGCCAGCAGCTTGGATAGCGGGACAGCCAAAAACATTCAGTACTTC. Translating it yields CASSLDSGTAKNIQYF.

The CDR3 DNA sequence: TGTGCCAGTAGTATGATTTTAGACAATCAGCCCCAGCATTTT. Encoded protein: CASSMILDNQPQHF. This chain uses TRBV19 with TRBJ1-5; D is undetermined. The CDR3 totals 14 residues. Trimming shortened V by 3 bases and J by 3 bases, and 9 bases separated the two germline ends. Germline CDR1 reads LNHDA; CDR2 reads SQIVND (reference sequence).

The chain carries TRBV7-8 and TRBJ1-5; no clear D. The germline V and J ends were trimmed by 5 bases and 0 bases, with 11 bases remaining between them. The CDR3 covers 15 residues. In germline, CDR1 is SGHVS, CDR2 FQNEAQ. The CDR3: CASSVQFLSNQPQHF. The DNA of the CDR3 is TGTGCCAGCAGCGTACAGTTCCTTAGCAATCAGCCCCAGCATTTT.

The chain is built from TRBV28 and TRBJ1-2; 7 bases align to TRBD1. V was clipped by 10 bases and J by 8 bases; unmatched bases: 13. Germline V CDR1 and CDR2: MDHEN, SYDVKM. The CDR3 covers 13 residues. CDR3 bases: TGTGCCACCTCGACAGGGTTCTTGAGGGGCTACACCTTC. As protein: CATSTGFLRGYTF.

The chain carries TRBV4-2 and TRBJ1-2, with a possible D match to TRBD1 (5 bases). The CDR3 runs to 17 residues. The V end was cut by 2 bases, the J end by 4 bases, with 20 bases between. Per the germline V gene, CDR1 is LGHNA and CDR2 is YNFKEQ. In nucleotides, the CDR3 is TGTGCCAGCAGCCAACCTTGGCGGACACCTGCCGCCTATGGCTACACCTTC. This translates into CASSQPWRTPAAYGYTF.

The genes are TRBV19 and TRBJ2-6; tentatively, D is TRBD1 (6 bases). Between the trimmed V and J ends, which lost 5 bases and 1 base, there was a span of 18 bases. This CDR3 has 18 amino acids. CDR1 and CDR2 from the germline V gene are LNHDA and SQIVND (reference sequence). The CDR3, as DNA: TGTGCCAGTAGTTACAGCCCGGGACATGCGTCTGGGGCCAACGTCCTGACTTTC. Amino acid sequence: CASSYSPGHASGANVLTF.

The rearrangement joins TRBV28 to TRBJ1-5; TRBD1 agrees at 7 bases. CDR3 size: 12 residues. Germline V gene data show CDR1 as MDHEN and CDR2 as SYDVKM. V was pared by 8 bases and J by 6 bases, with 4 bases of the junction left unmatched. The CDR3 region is CASGRQGQPQHF. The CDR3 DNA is TGTGCCAGCGGCAGACAGGGTCAGCCCCAGCATTTT.

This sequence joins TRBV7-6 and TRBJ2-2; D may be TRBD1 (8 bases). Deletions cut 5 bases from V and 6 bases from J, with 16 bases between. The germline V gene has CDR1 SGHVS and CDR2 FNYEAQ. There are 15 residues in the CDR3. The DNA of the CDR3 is TGTGCCAGCAGCACCCGGACAGGGAGGGCCGGGGAGCTGTTTTTT. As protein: CASSTRTGRAGELFF. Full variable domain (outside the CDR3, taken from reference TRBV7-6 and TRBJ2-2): GAGVSQSPRYKVTKRGQDVALRCDPISGHVSLYWYRQALGQGPEFLTYFNYEAQQDKSGLPNDRFSAERPEGSISTLTIQRTEQRDSAMYRCASSTRTGRAGELFFGEGSRLTVL.

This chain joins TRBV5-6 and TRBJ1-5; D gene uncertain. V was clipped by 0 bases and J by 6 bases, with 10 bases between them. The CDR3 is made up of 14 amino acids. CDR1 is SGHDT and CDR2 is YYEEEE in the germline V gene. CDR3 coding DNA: TGTGCCAGCAGCTTGGCTCATTCGAGTCAGCCCCAGCATTTT. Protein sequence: CASSLAHSSQPQHF.

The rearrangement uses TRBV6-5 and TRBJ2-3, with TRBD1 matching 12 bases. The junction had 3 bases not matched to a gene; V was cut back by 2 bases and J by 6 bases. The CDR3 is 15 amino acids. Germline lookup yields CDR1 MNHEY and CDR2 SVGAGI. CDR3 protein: CASSYGGQGADTQYF. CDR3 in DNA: TGTGCCAGCAGTTACGGGGGACAGGGGGCCGATACGCAGTATTTT.

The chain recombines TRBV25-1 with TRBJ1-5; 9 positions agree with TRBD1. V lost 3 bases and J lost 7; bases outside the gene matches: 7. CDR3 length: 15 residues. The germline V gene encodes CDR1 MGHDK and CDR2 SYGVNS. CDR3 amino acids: CASSDADRGYQPQHF. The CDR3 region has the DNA TGTGCCAGCAGTGACGCGGACAGGGGTTACCAGCCCCAGCATTTT.

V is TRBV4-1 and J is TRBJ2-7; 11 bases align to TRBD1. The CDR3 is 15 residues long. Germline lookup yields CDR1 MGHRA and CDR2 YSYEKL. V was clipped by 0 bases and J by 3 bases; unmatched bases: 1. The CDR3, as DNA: TGCGCCAGCAGCCAAGAGGGACAGGGGGGCTACGAGCAGTACTTC. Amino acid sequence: CASSQEGQGGYEQYF.

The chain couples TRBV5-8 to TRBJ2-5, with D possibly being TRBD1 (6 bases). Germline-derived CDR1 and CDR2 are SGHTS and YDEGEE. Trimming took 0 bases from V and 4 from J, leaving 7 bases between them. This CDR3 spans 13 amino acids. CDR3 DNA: TGTGCCAGCAGCTTGGGCAGGGGAGAGACCCAGTACTTC. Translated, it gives CASSLGRGETQYF. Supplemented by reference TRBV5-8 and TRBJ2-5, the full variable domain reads EAGVTQSPTHLIKTRGQQATLRCSPISGHTSVYWYQQALGLGLQFLLWYDEGEERNRGNFPPRFSGRQFPNYSSELNVNALELEDSALYLCASSLGRGETQYFGPGTRLLVL.

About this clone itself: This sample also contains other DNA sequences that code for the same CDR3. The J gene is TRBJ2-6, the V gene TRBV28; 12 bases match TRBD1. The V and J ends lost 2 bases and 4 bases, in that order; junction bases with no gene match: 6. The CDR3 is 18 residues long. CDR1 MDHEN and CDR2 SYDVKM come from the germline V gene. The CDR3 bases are TGTGCCAGCAGTTTAGGGGGACAGGGGGCTACGGGGGCCAACGTCCTGACTTTC. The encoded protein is CASSLGGQGATGANVLTF.

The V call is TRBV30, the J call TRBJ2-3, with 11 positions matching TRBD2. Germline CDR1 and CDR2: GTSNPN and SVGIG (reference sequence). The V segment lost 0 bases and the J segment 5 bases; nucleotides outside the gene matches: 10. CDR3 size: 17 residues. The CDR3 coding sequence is TGTGCCTGGAGTGTACGGATACTAGCGGGAGTAGGAGATACGCAGTATTTT. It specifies CAWSVRILAGVGDTQYF.

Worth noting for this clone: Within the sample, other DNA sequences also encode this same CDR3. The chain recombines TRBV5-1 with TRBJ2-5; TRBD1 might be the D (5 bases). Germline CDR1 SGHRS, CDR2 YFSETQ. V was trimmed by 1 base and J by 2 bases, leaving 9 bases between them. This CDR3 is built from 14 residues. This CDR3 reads CASSLSSGQETQYF. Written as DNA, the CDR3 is TGCGCCAGCAGCTTGAGTTCAGGGCAAGAGACCCAGTACTTC.